These 15 T cell receptor beta chains were sequenced from one sample in a study of T cell responses to AZD1222 COVID-19 vaccine. The assay was immunoSEQ multiplex PCR, and TCRdb's table has in-frame clones only and misses some. The sample lists 150,000 to 200,000 clones; approximately 93% were seen once. The specimen was peripheral blood, collected on day 0 of AZD1222 vaccination. The receptors were gathered from an adult in good health.

The chain recombines TRBV5-4 with TRBJ1-2; the D is unclear. The CDR3 has 15 residues. Germline CDR1 and CDR2: SGHNT and YYREEE (reference sequence). Trimming shortened V by 0 bases and J by 8 bases, and 17 bases separated the two germline ends. In nucleotides, the CDR3 is TGTGCCAGCAGCTTGGAAGTAGGGCTGGAGGGCGGCTACACCTTC. Its translation: CASSLEVGLEGGYTF.

The chain has TRBV11-2 and TRBJ2-7, with TRBD2 as a possible D gene (5 bases). Germline loops: CDR1 SGHAT, CDR2 FQNNGV. V shed 3 bases and J shed 0 bases, with 9 bases lying between them. This CDR3 region has 14 residues. This CDR3 is CASSFDGGSYEQYF. In DNA, the CDR3 is TGTGCCAGCAGCTTTGACGGAGGCTCCTACGAGCAGTACTTC.

The chain recombines TRBV7-9 with TRBJ2-1; 7 bases fit TRBD2. The CDR3 covers 15 residues. The J segment lost 0 bases and the V segment lost 5 bases, leaving 4 bases of the junction unmatched. Per germline, CDR1 SEHNR and CDR2 FQNEAQ (reference sequence). The CDR3 is CASSPPGGSYNEQFF. Here the CDR3 DNA reads TGTGCCAGCAGCCCCCCGGGGGGCTCCTACAATGAGCAGTTCTTC.

The chain couples TRBV4-1 to TRBJ1-2; 9 bases are shared with TRBD1. The V gene end was trimmed by 6 bases and the J gene end by 2 bases; junction bases not matched to a gene: 4. Germline V lookup: CDR1 MGHRA, CDR2 YSYEKL. This CDR3 has 14 amino acids. CDR3 residues: CASSSGQGNYGYTF. The CDR3 DNA is TGCGCCAGCAGTTCCGGACAGGGGAACTATGGCTACACCTTC.

The chain employs TRBV23-1 and TRBJ1-4; 9 bases are shared with TRBD1. TRBV23-1 is labeled an ORF, and its function is uncertain. V trimming: 8 bases; J trimming: 5 bases; junction bases outside the gene matches: 6. The length of the CDR3 is 14 residues. CDR3 coding DNA: TGCGCCAGCCCCTTAACAGGGGGCAATGAAAAACTGTTTTTT. This codes for CASPLTGGNEKLFF.

This clone was seen only once. The chain recombines TRBV19 with TRBJ1-5; weak D call: TRBD1 (5 bases). The V gene lost 9 bases and the J gene lost 5 bases, with 23 bases spanning the gap. The CDR3 loop spans 16 amino acids. In germline, CDR1 is LNHDA, CDR2 SQIVND (reference sequence). The CDR3 coding sequence is TGTGCCAGCTTTCGCTCCTCTCTTTTCAGGGATCAGCCCCAGCATTTT. This gives the protein CASFRSSLFRDQPQHF.

The V and J genes are TRBV5-1 and TRBJ2-2, with no clear D. CDR1 is SGHRS, CDR2 YFSETQ, per germline. The CDR3 contains 14 residues. V lost 4 bases to trimming and J lost 4 bases, with 11 bases between them. The CDR3 here is CASSLGGFTGELFF. In DNA, the CDR3 is TGCGCCAGCAGCCTAGGCGGATTCACCGGGGAGCTGTTTTTT.

This chain links TRBV3-1 (or the pseudogene TRBV3-2) with TRBJ1-3, with a possible D match to TRBD1 (5 bases). The length of the CDR3 is 15 residues. V was shortened by 1 base and J by 0 bases, with 7 bases between the two germline ends. Germline V gene sequence: CDR1 LGHDT, CDR2 YNNKEL (reference sequence). The CDR3 nucleotides read TGTGCCAGCAGCCAAGGGGGGGTCTCTGGAAACACCATATATTTT. The encoded protein is CASSQGGVSGNTIYF.

V gene TRBV11-2 combines with J gene TRBJ2-1; 14 bases fit TRBD2. There are 16 residues in the CDR3. From germline, CDR1 is SGHAT and CDR2 FQNNGV. The junction had 2 bases not matched to a gene; V was cut back by 1 base and J by 6 bases. CDR3 DNA sequence: TGTGCCAGCAGCTTAGCCGGGACTAGCGGGAGCAATGAGCAGTTCTTC. Translating it yields CASSLAGTSGSNEQFF.

V gene TRBV13 combines with J gene TRBJ2-1, with D perhaps TRBD1 (6 bases). This CDR3 region has 16 residues. Trimming removed 5 bases at V and 4 bases at J, with 18 bases between. The germline V gene encodes CDR1 PRHDT and CDR2 FYEKMQ (reference sequence). CDR3 DNA: TGTGCCAGCAGCGCCTCAGGGGAGAAGGGATACAATGAGCAGTTCTTC. The encoded protein is CASSASGEKGYNEQFF. The variable domain in full, with the rest retrieved from reference TRBV13 and TRBJ2-1, is AAGVIQSPRHLIKEKRETATLKCYPIPRHDTVYWYQQGPGQDPQFLISFYEKMQSDKGSIPDRFSAQQFSDYHSELNMSSLELGDSALYFCASSASGEKGYNEQFFGPGTRLTVL.

The chain employs TRBV4-1 and TRBJ1-5; TRBD1 might be the D (5 bases). V lost 4 bases and J 5 bases, leaving 15 bases between the germline ends. The CDR3 has 15 residues. Germline V gives CDR1 MGHRA, CDR2 YSYEKL. The CDR3 is CASSPRWGGDQPQHF. The CDR3 nucleotides are TGCGCCAGCAGCCCTCGCTGGGGGGGGGATCAGCCCCAGCATTTT.

A few counts support this clone. This specimen includes other DNA sequences encoding the same CDR3. The gene calls are TRBV3-1 (or the pseudogene TRBV3-2) and TRBJ2-2; unclear D gene. The CDR3 contains 11 residues. Looked up from germline, CDR1 is LGHDT and CDR2 is YNNKEL (reference sequence). Trimming cost V 3 bases and J 5 bases, with 1 base left between them. The CDR3 nucleotides are TGTGCCAGCAGCCAGACCGGGGAGCTGTTTTTT. Translated: CASSQTGELFF.

Notes on this clone: Other nucleotide sequences from this sample produce the same CDR3. The rearrangement uses TRBV5-1 and TRBJ1-2, with 7 nucleotides matching TRBD1. The germline V gene encodes CDR1 SGHRS and CDR2 YFSETQ. The CDR3 totals 16 residues. Trimming removed 0 bases from V and 2 bases from J; junction bases left unmatched: 7. Here the CDR3 reads CASSLGRDRANYGYTF. The CDR3 coding sequence is TGCGCCAGCAGCTTGGGCCGGGACAGAGCGAACTATGGCTACACCTTC.

This chain links TRBV19 with TRBJ2-7; perhaps TRBD2 as D (6 bases). Germline CDR1 and CDR2: LNHDA and SQIVND (reference sequence). The CDR3 covers 14 residues. V was shortened by 5 bases and J by 0 bases, with 11 bases between the two germline ends. Here the CDR3 DNA reads TGTGCCAGTAGTCTAGCGCTTAGCTCCTACGAGCAGTACTTC. Residues: CASSLALSSYEQYF. The variable domain in full, completed from reference TRBV19 and TRBJ2-7, reads DGGITQSPKYLFRKEGQNVTLSCEQNLNHDAMYWYRQDPGQGLRLIYYSQIVNDFQKGDIAEGYSVSREKKESFPLTVTSAQKNPTAFYLCASSLALSSYEQYFGPGTRLTVT.

The chain couples TRBV6-1 to TRBJ1-6; D unresolved. The CDR3 length is 13 residues. Trimming cost V 2 bases and J 9 bases, with 8 bases left between them. From germline, CDR1 is MNHNS and CDR2 SASEGT. Here the CDR3 reads CASSELRSSPLHF. The CDR3 nucleotides are TGTGCCAGCAGTGAATTGCGGTCTTCACCCCTCCACTTT.